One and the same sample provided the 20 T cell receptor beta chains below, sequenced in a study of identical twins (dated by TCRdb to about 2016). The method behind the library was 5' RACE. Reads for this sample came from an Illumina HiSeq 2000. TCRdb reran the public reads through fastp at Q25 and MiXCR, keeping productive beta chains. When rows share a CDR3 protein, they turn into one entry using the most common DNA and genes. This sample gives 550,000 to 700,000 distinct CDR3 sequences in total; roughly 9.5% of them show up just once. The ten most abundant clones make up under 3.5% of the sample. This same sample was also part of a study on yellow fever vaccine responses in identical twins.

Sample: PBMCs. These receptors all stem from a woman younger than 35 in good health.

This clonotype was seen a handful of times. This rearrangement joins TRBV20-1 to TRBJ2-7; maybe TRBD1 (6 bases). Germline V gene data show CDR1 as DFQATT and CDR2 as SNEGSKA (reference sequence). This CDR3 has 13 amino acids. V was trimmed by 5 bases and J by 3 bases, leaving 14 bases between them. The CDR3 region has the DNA TGCAGTGCTGGGGGCGGAGGAGGCTACGAGCAGTACTTC. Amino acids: CSAGGGGGYEQYF.

CDR3 sequence (DNA): TGTGCCAGCAGTTTAGGGCGGGAGAGTGAGCAGTACTTC. Amino acid sequence: CASSLGRESEQYF. The rearrangement links TRBV27 to TRBJ2-7; 7 bases map to TRBD2. The CDR3 extends over 13 amino acids. V was pared by 2 bases and J by 7 bases, with 5 bases of the junction left unmatched. CDR1 and CDR2 (germline): MNHEY, SMNVEV (reference sequence).

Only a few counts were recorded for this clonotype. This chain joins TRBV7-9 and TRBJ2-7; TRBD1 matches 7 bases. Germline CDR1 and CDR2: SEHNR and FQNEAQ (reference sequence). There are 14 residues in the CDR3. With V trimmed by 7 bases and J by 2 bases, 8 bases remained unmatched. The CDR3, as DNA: TGTGCCAGCAACCCCGGACAGGTGACCTACGAGCAGTACTTC. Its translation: CASNPGQVTYEQYF.

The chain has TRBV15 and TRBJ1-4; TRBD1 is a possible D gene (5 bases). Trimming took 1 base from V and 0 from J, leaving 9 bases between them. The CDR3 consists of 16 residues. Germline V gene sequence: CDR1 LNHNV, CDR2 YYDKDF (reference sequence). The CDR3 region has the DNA TGTGCCACCAGCAGAGCAGAAGGGGCAACTAATGAAAAACTGTTTTTT. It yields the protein CATSRAEGATNEKLFF.

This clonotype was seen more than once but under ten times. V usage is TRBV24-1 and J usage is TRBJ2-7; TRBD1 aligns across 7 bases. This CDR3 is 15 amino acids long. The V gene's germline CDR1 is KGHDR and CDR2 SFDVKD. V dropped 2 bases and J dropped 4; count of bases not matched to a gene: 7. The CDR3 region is CATSDSRTGTYEQYF. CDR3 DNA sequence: TGTGCCACCAGTGATTCTCGGACAGGCACTTACGAGCAGTACTTC.

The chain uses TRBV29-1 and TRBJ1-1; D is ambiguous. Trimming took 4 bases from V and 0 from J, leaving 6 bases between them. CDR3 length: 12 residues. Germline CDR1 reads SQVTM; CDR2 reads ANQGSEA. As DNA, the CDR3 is TGCAGCGTTGCAGACATGAACACTGAAGCTTTCTTT. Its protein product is CSVADMNTEAFF.

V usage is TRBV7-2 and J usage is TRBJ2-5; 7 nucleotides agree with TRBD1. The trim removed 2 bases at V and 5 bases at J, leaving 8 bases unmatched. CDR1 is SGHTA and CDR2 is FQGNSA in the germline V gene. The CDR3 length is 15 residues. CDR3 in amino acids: CASSLRRGPGETQYF. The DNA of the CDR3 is TGTGCCAGCAGCTTACGAAGGGGGCCGGGCGAGACCCAGTACTTC.

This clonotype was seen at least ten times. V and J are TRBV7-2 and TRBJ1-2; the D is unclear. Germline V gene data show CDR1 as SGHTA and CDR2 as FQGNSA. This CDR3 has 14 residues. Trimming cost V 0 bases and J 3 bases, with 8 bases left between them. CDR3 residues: CASSLASQDYGYTF. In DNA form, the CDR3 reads TGTGCCAGCAGCTTAGCGTCTCAGGACTATGGCTACACCTTC.

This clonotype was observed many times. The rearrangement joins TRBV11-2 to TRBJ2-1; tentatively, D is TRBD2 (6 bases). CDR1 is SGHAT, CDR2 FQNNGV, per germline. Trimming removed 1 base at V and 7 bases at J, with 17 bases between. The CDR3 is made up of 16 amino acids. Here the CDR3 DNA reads TGTGCCAGCAGCTTAGGCGGGAAAGGTAACTTTAATGAGCAGTTCTTC. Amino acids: CASSLGGKGNFNEQFF.

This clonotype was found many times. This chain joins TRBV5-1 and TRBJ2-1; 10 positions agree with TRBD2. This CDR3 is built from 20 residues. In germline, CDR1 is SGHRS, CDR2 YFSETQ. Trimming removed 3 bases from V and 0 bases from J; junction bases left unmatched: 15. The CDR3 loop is CASSSRGLAGETSSYNEQFF. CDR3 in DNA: TGCGCCAGCAGCTCCCGGGGGCTAGCGGGGGAAACGAGCTCCTACAATGAGCAGTTCTTC. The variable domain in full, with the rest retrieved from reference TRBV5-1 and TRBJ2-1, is KAGVTQTPRYLIKTRGQQVTLSCSPISGHRSVSWYQQTPGQGLQFLFEYFSETQRNKGNFPGRFSGRQFSNSRSEMNVSTLELGDSALYLCASSSRGLAGETSSYNEQFFGPGTRLTVL.

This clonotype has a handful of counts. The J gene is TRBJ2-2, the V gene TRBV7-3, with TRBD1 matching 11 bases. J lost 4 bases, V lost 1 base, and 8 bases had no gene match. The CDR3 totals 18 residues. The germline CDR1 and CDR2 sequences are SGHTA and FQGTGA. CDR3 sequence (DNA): TGTGCCAGCAGCTTAAGGAGCGGACAGGGGGCCAGCACCGGGGAGCTGTTTTTT. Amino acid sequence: CASSLRSGQGASTGELFF.

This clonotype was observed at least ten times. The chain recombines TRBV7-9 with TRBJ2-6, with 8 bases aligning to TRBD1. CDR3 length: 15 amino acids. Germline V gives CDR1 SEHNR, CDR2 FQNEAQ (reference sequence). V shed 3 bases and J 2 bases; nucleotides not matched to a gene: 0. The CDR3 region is CASSLTGAGANVLTF. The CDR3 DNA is TGTGCCAGCAGCTTGACAGGGGCTGGGGCCAACGTCCTGACTTTC.

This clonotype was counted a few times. As DNA, the CDR3 is TGTGCCAGCACTCTGGACAGGGGGCGGTCTGAGCAGTTCTTC. This gives the protein CASTLDRGRSEQFF. This chain joins TRBV12-3 or TRBV12-4 and TRBJ2-1, with TRBD1 matching over 11 bases. The CDR3 is made up of 14 amino acids. V shed 7 bases, J shed 9 bases, and the junction held 8 bases outside the gene matches.

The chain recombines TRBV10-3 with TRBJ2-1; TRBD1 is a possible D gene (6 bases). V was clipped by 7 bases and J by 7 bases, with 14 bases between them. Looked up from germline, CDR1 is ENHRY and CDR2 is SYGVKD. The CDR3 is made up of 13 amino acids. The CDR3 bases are TGTGCCATCAATGGACAGCTGGGGAATGAGCAGTTCTTC. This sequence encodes CAINGQLGNEQFF.

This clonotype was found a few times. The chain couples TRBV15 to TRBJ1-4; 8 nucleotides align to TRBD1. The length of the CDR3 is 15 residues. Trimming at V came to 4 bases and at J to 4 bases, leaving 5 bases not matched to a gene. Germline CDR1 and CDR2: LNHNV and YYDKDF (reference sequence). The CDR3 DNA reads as TGTGCCACCAGCACAGACAGGGGCGGTAATGAAAAACTGTTTTTT. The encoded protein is CATSTDRGGNEKLFF.

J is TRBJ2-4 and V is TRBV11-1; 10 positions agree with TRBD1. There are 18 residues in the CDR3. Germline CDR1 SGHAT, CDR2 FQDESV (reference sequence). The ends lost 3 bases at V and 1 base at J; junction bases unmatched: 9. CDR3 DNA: TGTGCCAGCAGCTTTCGACAGGGGGCGTCGATGGCCAAAAACATTCAGTACTTC. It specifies CASSFRQGASMAKNIQYF.

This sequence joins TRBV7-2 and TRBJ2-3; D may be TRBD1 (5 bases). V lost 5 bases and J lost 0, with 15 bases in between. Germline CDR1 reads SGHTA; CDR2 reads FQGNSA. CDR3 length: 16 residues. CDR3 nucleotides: TGTGCCAGCAGCGGCCGACAGCCGACTAGCACAGATACGCAGTATTTT. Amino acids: CASSGRQPTSTDTQYF.

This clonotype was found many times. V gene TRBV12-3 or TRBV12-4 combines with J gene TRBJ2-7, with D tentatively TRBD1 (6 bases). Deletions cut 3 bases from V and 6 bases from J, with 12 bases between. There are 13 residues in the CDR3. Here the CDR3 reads CASSFLGAGEQYF. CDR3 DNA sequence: TGTGCCAGCAGTTTTCTGGGGGCGGGCGAGCAGTACTTC.

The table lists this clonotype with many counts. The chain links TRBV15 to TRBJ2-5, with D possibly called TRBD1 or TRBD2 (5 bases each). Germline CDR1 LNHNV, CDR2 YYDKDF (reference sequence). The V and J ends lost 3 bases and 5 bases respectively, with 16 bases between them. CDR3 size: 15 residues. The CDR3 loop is CATSSGTEVWETQYF. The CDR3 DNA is TGTGCCACCAGCAGTGGGACGGAGGTTTGGGAGACCCAGTACTTC.

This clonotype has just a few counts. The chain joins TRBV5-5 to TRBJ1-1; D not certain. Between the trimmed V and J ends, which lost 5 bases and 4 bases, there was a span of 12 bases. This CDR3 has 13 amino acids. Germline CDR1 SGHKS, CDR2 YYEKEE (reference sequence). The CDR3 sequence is CASRGYDATEAFF. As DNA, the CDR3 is TGTGCCAGCAGGGGCTATGACGCCACTGAAGCTTTCTTT.